Below, 27 T cell receptor beta chains from the same sample are listed, as sequenced in a study of CD8 T cells in ankylosing spondylitis. A single record per CDR3 protein comes from TCRdb applying MiXCR to the 5' RACE reads. Here the sample spans 40,000 or so distinct CDR3 sequences, 2.5% to 3% being singletons. Sequenced input: blood, either unsorted or a sorted T cell fraction (not recorded which). The receptors were gathered from a male donor with ankylosing spondylitis or in good health (not recorded which).

This clonotype has at least ten counts. The V gene is TRBV9, the J gene TRBJ2-2; D possibly corresponds to TRBD1 (5 bases). This CDR3 has 14 residues. V was clipped by 3 bases and J by 5 bases, with 11 bases between them. The germline V gene has CDR1 SGDLS and CDR2 YYNGEE. The CDR3 region has the DNA TGTGCCAGCAGCGAAACAGGTCAAACCGGGGAGCTGTTTTTT. Residues: CASSETGQTGELFF.

This clonotype was picked up many times. This chain joins TRBV9 and TRBJ2-5; D perhaps matches TRBD2 (6 bases). The CDR3 extends over 15 amino acids. CDR1 SGDLS and CDR2 YYNGEE come from the germline V gene. Trimming shortened V by 4 bases and J by 4 bases, and 17 bases separated the two germline ends. In nucleotides, the CDR3 is TGTGCCAGCAGCCCAAGCACGGGAGTGGGAGAGACCCAGTACTTC. This encodes CASSPSTGVGETQYF.

This clonotype was recorded many times. The V gene is TRBV9, the J gene TRBJ2-1; 9 bases match TRBD2. V shed 2 bases, J shed 2 bases, and the junction held 14 bases outside the gene matches. The germline gives CDR1 SGDLS, CDR2 YYNGEE. The CDR3 is 19 residues long. The CDR3 bases are TGTGCCAGCAGCGTCGCCTACTCCCGGCGGGAGGGAGCCTACAATGAGCAGTTCTTC. Translation gives CASSVAYSRREGAYNEQFF.

This clonotype was recorded at least ten times. CDR3 nucleotides: TGTGCCAGCAGTGGAGACCCGTCGGGCCATGAGCAGTTCTTC. It is translated as CASSGDPSGHEQFF. This chain connects TRBV9 to TRBJ2-1, with D uncertain. This CDR3 region has 14 residues. Germline V gene data show CDR1 as SGDLS and CDR2 as YYNGEE. Trimming removed 5 bases at V and 8 bases at J, with 17 bases between.

This clonotype counts as medium-sized. V gene TRBV9 combines with J gene TRBJ2-5; D is unresolved. Germline CDR1 is SGDLS and CDR2 is YYNGEE. V shed 0 bases and J shed 3 bases, with 0 bases lying between them. This CDR3 is 11 amino acids long. CDR3 protein: CASSVEETQYF. CDR3 nucleotides: TGTGCCAGCAGCGTAGAAGAGACCCAGTACTTC.

By sample share, this clonotype is large (0.1 to 1%). The chain employs TRBV9 and TRBJ2-2, with D tentatively TRBD1 (6 bases). There are 14 residues in the CDR3. Germline CDR1 is SGDLS and CDR2 is YYNGEE. The V end was cut by 4 bases, the J end by 6 bases, with 13 bases between. Written as DNA, the CDR3 is TGTGCCAGCAGCACTACAGGGATGTCCGGGGAGCTGTTTTTT. It codes for CASSTTGMSGELFF. Variable domain in full (rest from reference TRBV9 and TRBJ2-2): DSGVTQTPKHLITATGQRVTLRCSPRSGDLSVYWYQQSLDQGLQFLIQYYNGEERAKGNILERFSAQQFPDLHSELNLSSLELGDSALYFCASSTTGMSGELFFGEGSRLTVL.

This clonotype was counted at least ten times. The chain joins TRBV9 to TRBJ2-7; possibly TRBD1 or TRBD2 for D (6 bases each). Germline V gene lookup returns CDR1 SGDLS and CDR2 YYNGEE. Trimming took off 1 base at V and 1 base at J, with 12 bases between the two ends. The CDR3 length is 15 residues. The CDR3 nucleotides read TGTGCCAGCAGCGTATCCGGGGGCGGGTCCTACGAGCAGTACTTC. Translation gives CASSVSGGGSYEQYF.

This clonotype was seen a handful of times. J is TRBJ2-5 and V is TRBV9, with TRBD1 identical over 8 bases. Trimming cost V 3 bases and J 5 bases; bases outside gene matches: 9. The CDR3 contains 15 residues. Per germline, CDR1 SGDLS and CDR2 YYNGEE. CDR3 DNA sequence: TGTGCCAGCAGCGCAGGGGGCGTATCGGGGGAGACCCAGTACTTC. Its translation: CASSAGGVSGETQYF. The full variable domain, completed using reference TRBV9 and TRBJ2-5, is DSGVTQTPKHLITATGQRVTLRCSPRSGDLSVYWYQQSLDQGLQFLIQYYNGEERAKGNILERFSAQQFPDLHSELNLSSLELGDSALYFCASSAGGVSGETQYFGPGTRLLVL.

This clonotype was seen ten or more times. The J gene is TRBJ2-2, the V gene TRBV9; weak D call: TRBD1 (5 bases). The CDR3 contains 15 residues. With 4 bases removed from V and 8 bases from J, the gap between germline ends came to 18 bases. Germline loops: CDR1 SGDLS, CDR2 YYNGEE. CDR3: CASSPGAVTGGELFF. For the CDR3, the DNA is TGTGCCAGCAGCCCTGGGGCGGTAACCGGGGGGGAGCTGTTTTTT.

This clonotype was seen ten or more times. This chain links TRBV9 with TRBJ1-6, with no clear D. Germline CDR1 reads SGDLS; CDR2 reads YYNGEE. V gave up 3 bases and J gave up 10 bases, with 14 bases separating them. The CDR3 has 14 amino acids. For the CDR3, the DNA is TGTGCCAGCAGCGCTCAGGACGGTGGATCACCCCTCCACTTT. Protein product: CASSAQDGGSPLHF. Full variable domain (rest looked up from reference TRBV9 and TRBJ1-6): DSGVTQTPKHLITATGQRVTLRCSPRSGDLSVYWYQQSLDQGLQFLIQYYNGEERAKGNILERFSAQQFPDLHSELNLSSLELGDSALYFCASSAQDGGSPLHFGNGTRLTVT.

At least ten counts were recorded for this clonotype. The chain links TRBV9 to TRBJ2-7; D tentatively reads TRBD1 or TRBD2 (5 bases each). CDR1 and CDR2 from the germline V gene are SGDLS and YYNGEE. The V and J ends lost 3 bases and 5 bases respectively, with 15 bases between them. The CDR3 contains 14 residues. This chain's CDR3 is CASSAGTPPNEQYF. Written as DNA, the CDR3 is TGTGCCAGCAGCGCCGGGACCCCCCCTAACGAGCAGTACTTC.

Many counts were recorded for this clonotype. The rearrangement uses TRBV9 and TRBJ2-1; D not certain. This CDR3 comprises 12 residues. Germline assignment: CDR1 SGDLS and CDR2 YYNGEE. V was pared by 4 bases and J by 7 bases, with 9 bases between. In DNA, the CDR3 is TGTGCCAGCAGCCTAGGTAGGAATGAGCAGTTCTTC. The encoded protein is CASSLGRNEQFF.

At least ten counts were recorded for this clonotype. The chain recombines TRBV9 with TRBJ1-5; D unresolved. There are 12 residues in the CDR3. Looked up from germline, CDR1 is SGDLS and CDR2 is YYNGEE. V was shortened by 3 bases and J by 9 bases, with 10 bases between the two germline ends. Written as DNA, the CDR3 is TGTGCCAGCAGCGCCGGGTACGGGCCCCAGCATTTT. Protein: CASSAGYGPQHF.

This clonotype was observed at least ten times. The CDR3 DNA is TGTGCCAGCAGCGTAGAAGGGATTAGCTCCTACAATGAGCAGTTCTTC. This encodes CASSVEGISSYNEQFF. The chain has TRBV9 and TRBJ2-1; no clear D. Germline CDR1 SGDLS, CDR2 YYNGEE. Trimming left V 0 bases short and J 0 bases short, with 10 bases between. CDR3 size: 16 residues.

This clonotype was counted many times. This sequence joins TRBV9 and TRBJ2-1; D uncertain. This CDR3 is built from 14 residues. CDR1 and CDR2 from the germline V gene are SGDLS and YYNGEE. V dropped 0 bases and J dropped 8 bases, with 12 bases sitting between them. The CDR3 loop reads CASSVVSSHDEQFF. The CDR3 DNA reads as TGTGCCAGCAGCGTAGTAAGTAGTCACGATGAGCAGTTCTTC.

In this sample, this clonotype turned up many times. The gene calls are TRBV9 and TRBJ2-3; D not certain. Germline loops: CDR1 SGDLS, CDR2 YYNGEE. Trimming cost V 0 bases and J 1 base, with 9 bases left between them. The CDR3 covers 15 residues. Here the CDR3 DNA reads TGTGCCAGCAGCGTAGCCCTAGTTGGCACAGATACGCAGTATTTT. Amino acids: CASSVALVGTDTQYF.

This clonotype was seen many times. This rearrangement joins TRBV9 to TRBJ2-1; possibly TRBD1 or TRBD2 for D (5 bases each). V lost 6 bases and J lost 2, with 15 bases in between. Germline V gives CDR1 SGDLS, CDR2 YYNGEE. The CDR3 has 15 residues. As DNA, the CDR3 is TGTGCCAGCACCCCGGGGCAGGCCCCCTACAATGAGCAGTTCTTC. Translated, it gives CASTPGQAPYNEQFF.

This clonotype was observed many times. V and J are TRBV9 and TRBJ2-2; D is uncertain. The ends were cut back, 0 bases at V and 1 base at J, with 7 bases in the middle. This CDR3 is 15 amino acids long. Germline values: CDR1 SGDLS, CDR2 YYNGEE. The CDR3 sequence is CASSVGTVNTGELFF. The CDR3 coding sequence is TGTGCCAGCAGCGTAGGAACGGTGAACACCGGGGAGCTGTTTTTT.

This clonotype was seen ten or more times. V usage is TRBV9 and J usage is TRBJ2-1; possible D gene TRBD1, 7 bases. V dropped 6 bases and J dropped 10 bases, with 14 bases sitting between them. CDR1 is SGDLS, CDR2 YYNGEE, per germline. The CDR3 runs to 12 residues. The CDR3 nucleotides read TGTGCCAGCACCCCCCAGGGGGGCGAGCAGTTCTTC. Protein sequence: CASTPQGGEQFF.

This clonotype was recorded many times. This sequence joins TRBV9 and TRBJ2-1; possible D gene TRBD2, 7 bases. CDR3 length: 15 residues. Trimming took off 1 base at V and 8 bases at J, with 16 bases between the two ends. Germline loops: CDR1 SGDLS, CDR2 YYNGEE. CDR3 sequence: CASSVRLAAGDEQFF. As DNA, the CDR3 is TGTGCCAGCAGCGTAAGGCTAGCGGCAGGGGATGAGCAGTTCTTC.

This clonotype was seen many times. This chain connects TRBV9 to TRBJ2-3; 11 bases are shared with TRBD2. This CDR3 region has 14 residues. V shed 3 bases, J shed 3 bases, and the junction held 0 bases outside the gene matches. Germline CDR1 is SGDLS and CDR2 is YYNGEE. CDR3 protein: CASSGTSGTDTQYF. The CDR3 DNA follows: TGTGCCAGCAGCGGGACTAGCGGGACAGATACGCAGTATTTT.

This clonotype was found many times. The V gene is TRBV9, the J gene TRBJ2-7, with 7 bases that match TRBD2. The V gene end was trimmed by 0 bases and the J gene end by 0 bases; junction bases not matched to a gene: 3. Germline V lookup: CDR1 SGDLS, CDR2 YYNGEE. The CDR3 has 15 amino acids. CDR3 coding DNA: TGTGCCAGCAGCGTAGAGTGGGGGGGCTCCTACGAGCAGTACTTC. Translating it yields CASSVEWGGSYEQYF.

The table lists this clonotype with many counts. V is TRBV9 and J is TRBJ2-5, with D unresolved. From germline, CDR1 is SGDLS and CDR2 YYNGEE. CDR3 length: 14 residues. Trimming took off 1 base at V and 4 bases at J, with 11 bases between the two ends. The CDR3 reads CASSVRQAGETQYF. CDR3 coding DNA: TGTGCCAGCAGCGTACGCCAGGCAGGAGAGACCCAGTACTTC.

This clonotype was found many times. Here the CDR3 DNA reads TGTGCCAGCAGCGCCTCGTTGGGGAAGACTGAAGCTTTCTTT. It specifies CASSASLGKTEAFF. The chain links TRBV9 to TRBJ1-1, with D unresolved. Germline V lookup: CDR1 SGDLS, CDR2 YYNGEE. With 3 bases removed from V and 5 bases from J, the gap between germline ends came to 14 bases. The CDR3 has 14 residues.

In this sample, this clonotype turned up many times. The V and J genes are TRBV9 and TRBJ2-1, with 14 positions matching TRBD2. V dropped 0 bases and J dropped 2; count of bases not matched to a gene: 7. The germline gives CDR1 SGDLS, CDR2 YYNGEE. The CDR3 is 19 residues long. The CDR3 DNA follows: TGTGCCAGCAGCGTAGATAAGACTAGCGGGAGGGCCCCCTACAATGAGCAGTTCTTC. This sequence encodes CASSVDKTSGRAPYNEQFF. The entire variable domain, with the rest obtained from reference TRBV9 and TRBJ2-1, is as follows: DSGVTQTPKHLITATGQRVTLRCSPRSGDLSVYWYQQSLDQGLQFLIQYYNGEERAKGNILERFSAQQFPDLHSELNLSSLELGDSALYFCASSVDKTSGRAPYNEQFFGPGTRLTVL.

This clonotype was found many times. J is TRBJ2-2 and V is TRBV9, with D hard to call. The CDR3 length is 17 residues. Germline V gene lookup returns CDR1 SGDLS and CDR2 YYNGEE. Between the trimmed V and J ends, which lost 4 bases and 6 bases, there was a span of 22 bases. The CDR3 spells CASSSPVATNRPGELFF. The CDR3 DNA reads TGTGCCAGCAGCTCCCCCGTTGCGACAAACCGTCCCGGGGAGCTGTTTTTT. The full variable domain, in which reference TRBV9 and TRBJ2-2 provide the parts outside the CDR3, is DSGVTQTPKHLITATGQRVTLRCSPRSGDLSVYWYQQSLDQGLQFLIQYYNGEERAKGNILERFSAQQFPDLHSELNLSSLELGDSALYFCASSSPVATNRPGELFFGEGSRLTVL.

This clonotype showed up many times. This chain links TRBV9 with TRBJ2-3; D remains unclear. This CDR3 has 12 residues. The germline V gene has CDR1 SGDLS and CDR2 YYNGEE. The V end lost 0 bases, the J end lost 4 bases, and 3 bases lay between the germline ends. CDR3 region: CASSVAPDTQYF. The CDR3 DNA sequence: TGTGCCAGCAGCGTAGCCCCAGATACGCAGTATTTT.